This TCR beta chain was recorded in a study of blood T cells in healthy people across ages. Each sample yielded at least 6 million isolated PBMCs. A J-beta primer mix and a sample-barcoded 5' primer were used in a second PCR of roughly 6 to 12 cycles. Via MiXCR, TCRdb re-called the 5' RACE reads, giving one row per CDR3 protein. The table includes 790,000 or so distinct CDR3 sequences, more than 55% detected once. The study's findings and limits: Per million T cells, TCR beta diversity dropped about linearly as age rose.

As to this clonotype: Its matching antigen is unknown.

The sample comprised blood. This sequence originates from a man aged 35-49 years in good health.

The CDR3 spells CAISDPLRGTQNEKLFF. CDR3 coding DNA: TGTGCCATCAGCGATCCCTTAAGGGGGACCCAAAATGAAAAACTGTTTTTT. V usage is TRBV10-3 and J usage is TRBJ1-4; D may be TRBD1 (6 bases). This CDR3 is built from 17 residues. Trimming left V 6 bases short and J 5 bases short, with 22 bases between. Per germline, CDR1 ENHRY and CDR2 SYGVKD.